The 19 T cell receptor beta chains below come from one sample, sequenced in a study of cytomegalovirus exposure and HLA in healthy donors. The primer mix had 60 Vbeta and 13 Jbeta primers. Here immunoSEQ multiplex PCR was the method, and the copy in TCRdb shows in-frame clones only, minus some. Seen here are fewer than 70,000 clones, roughly 74% observed once, and the top ten hold roughly 10%. Sequenced sample: PBMCs. Receptor source: a woman aged 55-75 years in good health and CMV-seropositive.

This clone came up a few times. This chain connects TRBV2 to TRBJ1-2; 7 bases align to TRBD1. J lost 14 bases, V lost 6 bases, and 12 bases had no gene match. This CDR3 region has 12 residues. The V gene's germline CDR1 is SNHLY and CDR2 FYNNEI. For the CDR3, the DNA is TGTGCCAGCAGATCAACCGGGACAGCATTTACCTTC. Its protein is CASRSTGTAFTF.

Notes on this clone: A single base is all that separates this from a far larger clone, so a read error is likely. The final CDR3 position lacks the conserved phenylalanine or tryptophan, pointing to a likely read error. The sample holds other DNA sequences that translate to the same CDR3. The V gene is TRBV7-9, the J gene TRBJ1-2; 7 positions match TRBD1. This CDR3 has 12 residues. Losses at the gene ends were 6 bases for V and 7 bases for J; bases not matched to a gene: 5. Germline loops: CDR1 SEHNR, CDR2 FQNEAQ (reference sequence). The CDR3 region is CASSLRQGGYTV. The CDR3 region has the DNA TGTGCCAGCAGTCTCCGACAGGGTGGCTACACCGTC.

This clone came up a few times. The rearrangement joins TRBV7-2 to TRBJ2-5, with no clear D. The DNA matches TRBJ2-7 better at its end, which makes the J call doubtful. The CDR3 is 11 residues long. Germline V lookup: CDR1 SGHTA, CDR2 FQGNSA. CDR3 bases: TGTGCCAGCAGCTCCACCTACGAGCAGTACTTC. Its translation: CASSSTYEQYF.

V gene TRBV9 combines with J gene TRBJ2-7, with D perhaps TRBD1 (6 bases). This CDR3 region has 14 residues. With 0 bases removed from V and 2 bases from J, the gap between germline ends came to 9 bases. Germline V gene data show CDR1 as SGDLS and CDR2 as YYNGEE. The CDR3 nucleotides read TGTGCCAGCAGCGTAGCCGGACAGCCCTACGAGCAGTACTTC. Amino acids: CASSVAGQPYEQYF.

The chain is built from TRBV2 and TRBJ2-7, with 9 bases matching TRBD1. CDR3 length: 12 residues. Germline CDR1 and CDR2: SNHLY and FYNNEI. V was clipped by 8 bases and J by 5 bases; unmatched bases: 4. As DNA, the CDR3 is TGTGCCAGCGAGGGACAGGGCAACGAGCAGTACTTC. It translates to CASEGQGNEQYF.

This chain links TRBV6-6 with TRBJ1-5; possibly TRBD1 for D (5 bases). Germline V gives CDR1 MNHNY, CDR2 SVGAGI (reference sequence). V was cut by 6 bases and J by 0 bases, with 9 bases left in between. This CDR3 spans 14 amino acids. In DNA form, the CDR3 reads TGTGCCAGCAGGGAGGGGACTAGCAATCAGCCCCAGCATTTT. It encodes CASREGTSNQPQHF.

This clone was counted only a few times. The chain employs TRBV5-1 and TRBJ2-5; D is perhaps TRBD2 (6 bases). The germline CDR1 and CDR2 sequences are SGHRS and YFSETQ. The CDR3 has 15 residues. V was clipped by 8 bases and J by 2 bases, with 19 bases between them. This chain's CDR3 is CASGTWGSTQETQYF. CDR3 DNA sequence: TGCGCCAGTGGGACTTGGGGTAGCACTCAAGAGACCCAGTACTTC.

The chain is built from TRBV30 and TRBJ1-6; D gene unclear. The germline V gene encodes CDR1 GTSNPN and CDR2 SVGIG (reference sequence). Trimming removed 0 bases at V and 9 bases at J, with 15 bases between. The length of the CDR3 is 15 residues. CDR3 sequence: CAWSVWSGNGSPLHF. DNA for the CDR3: TGTGCCTGGAGTGTTTGGTCGGGGAATGGTTCACCCCTCCACTTT.

The chain recombines TRBV29-1 with TRBJ1-1; D unclear. From germline, CDR1 is SQVTM and CDR2 ANQGSEA. CDR3 length: 11 residues. CDR3 loop: CCSTVNTEAFF. The CDR3 DNA follows: TGCTGCTCTACAGTGAACACTGAAGCTTTCTTT.

The V gene is TRBV27, the J gene TRBJ2-7, with D possibly being TRBD2 (5 bases). The V gene's germline CDR1 is MNHEY and CDR2 SMNVEV (reference sequence). CDR3 size: 14 residues. Trimming cost V 2 bases and J 0 bases, with 8 bases left between them. CDR3 protein: CASSLRRDSYEQYF. Here the CDR3 DNA reads TGTGCCAGCAGTTTAAGACGGGACTCCTACGAGCAGTACTTC.

V usage is TRBV30 and J usage is TRBJ1-2; the match to TRBD1 covers 8 bases. Unmatched junction bases numbered 9, after V lost 3 bases and J lost 6 bases. Germline V CDR1 and CDR2: GTSNPN, SVGIG (reference sequence). There are 14 residues in the CDR3. The CDR3 reads CAWRWGRGLDGYTF. CDR3 nucleotide sequence: TGTGCCTGGAGGTGGGGCAGGGGGCTGGATGGCTACACCTTC.

This clone was recorded only once. J is TRBJ2-5 and V is TRBV5-6, with D uncertain. Germline V gene data show CDR1 as SGHDT and CDR2 as YYEEEE. The V gene lost 1 base and the J gene lost 5 bases, with 6 bases spanning the gap. This CDR3 comprises 12 residues. The CDR3 loop reads CASSLYLETQYF. The CDR3 DNA follows: TGTGCCAGCAGCTTGTATCTGGAGACCCAGTACTTC.

The chain carries TRBV6-1 and TRBJ1-1; a weak D match, TRBD1 (5 bases). This CDR3 has 13 amino acids. Trimming removed 7 bases at V and 1 base at J, with 10 bases between. Germline-derived CDR1 and CDR2 are MNHNS and SASEGT. The CDR3 bases are TGTGCCAGCATTTGGACATCGAACACTGAAGCTTTCTTT. It is translated as CASIWTSNTEAFF.

V usage is TRBV4-2 and J usage is TRBJ2-7; 9 nucleotides align to TRBD2. The CDR3 has 16 residues. CDR1 is LGHNA and CDR2 is YNFKEQ in the germline V gene. V shed 7 bases, J shed 1 base, and the junction held 11 bases outside the gene matches. The CDR3 nucleotides are TGTGCCAGCACCCTAACGACTAGCGGAACTTCCTACGAGCAGTACTTC. This sequence encodes CASTLTTSGTSYEQYF.

V is TRBV7-2 and J is TRBJ1-2; TRBD1 is a possible D gene (6 bases). The V gene lost 5 bases and the J gene lost 7 bases, with 11 bases spanning the gap. The CDR3 runs 12 residues. From germline, CDR1 is SGHTA and CDR2 FQGNSA. DNA of the CDR3: TGTGCCAGCAGCCCAGGGGCGGGTGGCTACACCTTC. Its translation: CASSPGAGGYTF. The full variable domain, with the rest looked up from reference TRBV7-2 and TRBJ1-2, is GAGVSQSPSNKVTEKGKDVELRCDPISGHTALYWYRQSLGQGLEFLIYFQGNSAPDKSGLPSDRFSAERTGGSVSTLTIQRTQQEDSAVYLCASSPGAGGYTFGSGTRLTVV.

The DNA for the CDR3 is TGTGCCAGCTCAGTATCAATCGTGAGGGGCAATCAGCCCCAGCATTTT. Translation gives CASSVSIVRGNQPQHF. The chain recombines TRBV27 with TRBJ1-5, with unresolved D. CDR3 size: 16 residues. V shed 8 bases and J shed 2 bases, with 19 bases lying between them. Germline V gives CDR1 MNHEY, CDR2 SMNVEV (reference sequence).

This chain connects TRBV5-1 to TRBJ2-7; 9 nucleotides align to TRBD1. After removal of 4 bases from V and 7 bases from J, the junction contained 6 bases not matched to a gene. CDR3 length equals 13 residues. Germline V gene sequence: CDR1 SGHRS, CDR2 YFSETQ. CDR3 residues: CASSQQGAWEQYF. CDR3 DNA: TGCGCCAGCAGCCAACAGGGGGCTTGGGAGCAGTACTTC.

There are many counts of this clone. The rearrangement uses TRBV6-6 and TRBJ2-7, with a possible D match to TRBD2 (5 bases). The CDR3 has 15 residues. The germline V gene has CDR1 MNHNY and CDR2 SVGAGI (reference sequence). Trimming took 3 bases from V and 6 from J, leaving 18 bases between them. The CDR3 DNA is TGTGCCAGCAGTTATTTGGTCACCGGGATGTCCGAGCAGTACTTC. This encodes CASSYLVTGMSEQYF.

This clone has a handful of counts. The chain combines TRBV18 with TRBJ1-1, with a weak D call TRBD1 (5 bases). The CDR3 covers 14 residues. Trimming cost V 4 bases and J 6 bases, with 15 bases left between them. Germline assignment: CDR1 KGHSH and CDR2 LQKENI. CDR3 sequence (DNA): TGTGCCAGCTCACAGGCCAGGGAAAACCCTGAAGCTTTCTTT. This translates into CASSQARENPEAFF.